This paragraph covers one T cell receptor (beta chain) sequence. This record comes from a study of control samples from healthy donors and cancer patients. TCRdb keeps only in-frame clones here, not all; method: immunoSEQ multiplex PCR. The table has 150,000 to 200,000 clones, around 87% seen once. The sequencing input was blood. The TCR originated in a woman aged 45-59 years in good health.

The CDR3 DNA sequence: TGTGCCAGCAGTCCGTACACAGATACGCAGTATTTT. It is translated as CASSPYTDTQYF. This chain joins TRBV2 and TRBJ2-3; no clear D gene. The germline V gene has CDR1 SNHLY and CDR2 FYNNEI. This CDR3 is built from 12 residues. Trimming shortened V by 5 bases and J by 2 bases, and 5 bases separated the two germline ends.